This T cell receptor (beta chain) was sequenced in a study of OX40 agonist ivuxolimab in advanced cancers. The CDR3 runs 15 residues. Germline V CDR1 and CDR2: MNHEY, SVGAGI. The V end was cut by 2 bases, the J end by 2 bases, with 12 bases between. Clones were sequenced by immunoSEQ multiplex PCR, and TCRdb holds only the in-frame ones, with some missing. The table lists around 20,000 clones, around 82% of them singletons. This specimen consisted of CD4+ or CD8+ T cells sorted from blood, obtained in a trial of the OX40 agonist ivuxolimab. This receptor was obtained from an adult with an advanced solid tumor such as melanoma, head and neck, liver or kidney cancer. The rearrangement links TRBV6-5 to TRBJ2-5; D might be TRBD1 (5 bases). The CDR3 DNA follows: TGTGCCAGCAGTTACACCAGGGTTAATCAAGAGACCCAGTACTTC. Its protein product is CASSYTRVNQETQYF.